The 24 T cell receptor beta chains below come from one sample, sequenced in a study of blood T cell repertoires in COVID-19. Clones were read by immunoSEQ multiplex PCR, and TCRdb kept only the in-frame ones, dropping some. The sample carries about 260,000 clones, 86% recorded once. Sequencing was performed on peripheral blood. These receptors were taken from a man in his forties who had recovered from COVID-19.

The V gene is TRBV27, the J gene TRBJ2-1; 12 bases align to TRBD2. From germline, CDR1 is MNHEY and CDR2 SMNVEV (reference sequence). V dropped 2 bases and J dropped 6; count of bases not matched to a gene: 2. This CDR3 comprises 15 residues. The CDR3 coding sequence is TGTGCCAGCAGTTTACTGGGACTAGCGGGCAATGAGCAGTTCTTC. Encoded protein: CASSLLGLAGNEQFF.

The V call is TRBV11-2, the J call TRBJ2-1; TRBD2 might be the D (6 bases). From germline, CDR1 is SGHAT and CDR2 FQNNGV. V shed 4 bases and J shed 4 bases, with 20 bases lying between them. The length of the CDR3 is 17 residues. This CDR3 reads CASSSPSSGFNYNEQFF. CDR3 nucleotides: TGTGCCAGCAGCTCCCCCTCAAGCGGGTTTAATTACAATGAGCAGTTCTTC.

This clone was detected only a few times. The V and J genes are TRBV25-1 and TRBJ2-1; 7 bases agree with TRBD2. Looked up from germline, CDR1 is MGHDK and CDR2 is SYGVNS. The CDR3 contains 15 residues. The V segment lost 4 bases and the J segment 2 bases; nucleotides outside the gene matches: 5. The DNA of the CDR3 is TGTGCCAGCAGTGCGTACCTAGCGGCCTACAATGAGCAGTTCTTC. This sequence encodes CASSAYLAAYNEQFF.

The rearrangement links TRBV19 to TRBJ2-3; D possibly corresponds to TRBD1 (5 bases). The CDR3 sequence is 16 residues long. Germline CDR1 is LNHDA and CDR2 is SQIVND (reference sequence). Trimming shortened V by 4 bases and J by 2 bases, and 16 bases separated the two germline ends. Written as DNA, the CDR3 is TGTGCCAGTAGTAGCCGGCAGGGTTTTCCCACAGATACGCAGTATTTT. Translated, it gives CASSSRQGFPTDTQYF. Complete variable domain (other parts from reference TRBV19 and TRBJ2-3): DGGITQSPKYLFRKEGQNVTLSCEQNLNHDAMYWYRQDPGQGLRLIYYSQIVNDFQKGDIAEGYSVSREKKESFPLTVTSAQKNPTAFYLCASSSRQGFPTDTQYFGPGTRLTVL.

This clone has more than one count but fewer than ten. This chain uses TRBV5-4 with TRBJ2-3; the match to TRBD1 covers 8 bases. This CDR3 spans 13 amino acids. V was clipped by 6 bases and J by 5 bases; unmatched bases: 5. Germline CDR1 and CDR2: SGHNT and YYREEE (reference sequence). CDR3 coding DNA: TGTGCCAGCAACCAGGGGGCGTTAGATACGCAGTATTTT. This gives the protein CASNQGALDTQYF.

The CDR3 DNA reads as TGTGCCAGCAGCCAGGGGAGGGGGGCTATCAAGCCCCAGCATTTT. The encoded protein is CASSQGRGAIKPQHF. The V call is TRBV3-1 (or the pseudogene TRBV3-2), the J call TRBJ1-5, with D perhaps matching TRBD1 (6 bases). Trimming pared 3 bases from V and 8 bases from J, leaving 17 bases between. Germline CDR1 is LGHDT and CDR2 is YNNKEL (reference sequence). This CDR3 is built from 15 residues.

The V call is TRBV28, the J call TRBJ1-2, with TRBD1 identical over 10 bases. This CDR3 has 14 amino acids. Trimming at V came to 4 bases and at J to 4 bases, leaving 3 bases not matched to a gene. CDR1 is MDHEN and CDR2 is SYDVKM in the germline V gene. The CDR3 DNA reads TGTGCCAGCAGTTCCGGGACAGGGGTCTATGGCTACACCTTC. It codes for CASSSGTGVYGYTF.

This rearrangement joins TRBV11-2 to TRBJ1-6, with 10 bases aligning to TRBD1. Trimming at V came to 0 bases and at J to 10 bases, leaving 3 bases not matched to a gene. The germline CDR1 and CDR2 sequences are SGHAT and FQNNGV. CDR3 size: 15 residues. The chain's CDR3 is CASSLDGQGGSPLHF. The CDR3 region has the DNA TGTGCCAGCAGCTTAGATGGACAGGGGGGATCACCCCTCCACTTT.

The chain links TRBV2 to TRBJ1-5; D is perhaps TRBD1 (5 bases). Germline loops: CDR1 SNHLY, CDR2 FYNNEI. The CDR3 extends over 14 amino acids. Trimming removed 4 bases from V and 3 bases from J, with 10 bases in between. The CDR3 DNA reads as TGTGCCAGCAGTGTAGGGGTGGACAATCAGCCCCAGCATTTT. Protein product: CASSVGVDNQPQHF.

This clone was recorded a few times. V and J are TRBV6-2 or TRBV6-3 and TRBJ2-7; 11 positions match TRBD2. The CDR3 consists of 13 residues. Germline V gene lookup returns CDR1 MNHEY and CDR2 SVGEGT. Germline trimming cut 2 bases from V and 6 bases from J; bases unmatched to any gene: 0. The CDR3 DNA reads TGTGCCAGCAGTTACACTAGCGGGAGCGAGCAGTACTTC. Protein sequence: CASSYTSGSEQYF.

The chain has TRBV25-1 and TRBJ1-5; D remains unclear. Germline V CDR1 and CDR2: MGHDK, SYGVNS. The CDR3 has 12 residues. Trimming took off 6 bases at V and 5 bases at J, with 8 bases between the two ends. CDR3 sequence (DNA): TGTGCCAGCAGGTCCGGTGATCAGCCCCAGCATTTT. This translates into CASRSGDQPQHF.

The chain couples TRBV25-1 to TRBJ2-3; 11 bases fit TRBD2. From germline, CDR1 is MGHDK and CDR2 SYGVNS. This CDR3 is built from 15 residues. J lost 10 bases, V lost 2 bases, and 8 bases had no gene match. The CDR3 is CASSERLAGGRAQYF. CDR3 DNA: TGTGCCAGCAGTGAAAGGCTAGCGGGAGGTAGGGCGCAGTATTTT.

The V gene is TRBV7-9, the J gene TRBJ2-6; 10 bases agree with TRBD1. V dropped 5 bases and J dropped 2; count of bases not matched to a gene: 9. Per germline, CDR1 SEHNR and CDR2 FQNEAQ (reference sequence). The CDR3 is made up of 18 amino acids. CDR3 coding DNA: TGTGCCAGCAGCACCCGGGACAGGGGAAAGGCTGGGGCCAACGTCCTGACTTTC. It specifies CASSTRDRGKAGANVLTF. The full variable domain, rest sourced from reference TRBV7-9 and TRBJ2-6, is DTGVSQNPRHKITKRGQNVTFRCDPISEHNRLYWYRQTLGQGPEFLTYFQNEAQLEKSRLLSDRFSAERPKGSFSTLEIQRTEQGDSAMYLCASSTRDRGKAGANVLTFGAGSRLTVL.

This sequence joins TRBV28 and TRBJ1-4; 11 nucleotides match TRBD1. CDR1 and CDR2 from the germline V gene are MDHEN and SYDVKM. Unmatched junction bases numbered 9, after V lost 3 bases and J lost 3 bases. CDR3 length equals 18 residues. CDR3 DNA: TGTGCCAGCAGTTTCCACTTAGGACAGGGGGCGTCTAATGAAAAACTGTTTTTT. This sequence encodes CASSFHLGQGASNEKLFF.

The CDR3 bases are TGTGCCAGCAGCTCGATCGACAGGGTGGCAGATACGCAGTATTTT. This translates into CASSSIDRVADTQYF. The V gene is TRBV7-8, the J gene TRBJ2-3, with TRBD1 matching over 7 bases. With V trimmed by 4 bases and J by 4 bases, 8 bases remained unmatched. The CDR3 contains 15 residues. Germline CDR1 SGHVS, CDR2 FQNEAQ.

The chain links TRBV30 to TRBJ1-4, with D unclear. In germline, CDR1 is GTSNPN, CDR2 SVGIG (reference sequence). Between the trimmed V and J ends, which lost 0 bases and 5 bases, there was a span of 13 bases. There are 15 residues in the CDR3. The CDR3: CAWSVGRSGNEKLFF. In nucleotides, the CDR3 is TGTGCCTGGAGTGTCGGAAGATCGGGGAATGAAAAACTGTTTTTT.

The V and J genes are TRBV7-3 and TRBJ2-1, with 7 bases aligning to TRBD2. Germline V gene lookup returns CDR1 SGHTA and CDR2 FQGTGA. With V trimmed by 4 bases and J by 0 bases, 12 bases remained unmatched. CDR3 length: 18 amino acids. CDR3: CASSSRPLAASSYNEQFF. The DNA for the CDR3 is TGTGCCAGCAGCTCCCGCCCCCTAGCGGCAAGCTCCTACAATGAGCAGTTCTTC.

V is TRBV29-1 and J is TRBJ2-1; 10 nucleotides line up with TRBD2. The V gene's germline CDR1 is SQVTM and CDR2 ANQGSEA. Trimming took 1 base from V and 0 from J; bases not matched to a gene: 9. The CDR3 has 18 amino acids. CDR3 loop: CSVEGLAGEKSSYNEQFF. CDR3 nucleotides: TGCAGCGTTGAAGGACTAGCGGGTGAAAAGAGCTCCTACAATGAGCAGTTCTTC.

This clone has just one count. V usage is TRBV19 and J usage is TRBJ1-4; no clear D gene. Germline V gene lookup returns CDR1 LNHDA and CDR2 SQIVND (reference sequence). The CDR3 length is 15 residues. V was clipped by 7 bases and J by 2 bases, with 14 bases between them. CDR3 loop: CASTLLPGTNEKLFF. The CDR3 DNA follows: TGTGCCAGTACCCTACTCCCGGGGACTAATGAAAAACTGTTTTTT.

The chain combines TRBV10-3 with TRBJ2-7, with a possible D match to TRBD2 (6 bases). This CDR3 is 16 amino acids long. Germline CDR1 and CDR2: ENHRY and SYGVKD. V shed 4 bases and J shed 2 bases, with 18 bases lying between them. The CDR3 DNA follows: TGTGCCATCAGTGGATCGGCGGGACGGAGAGCCTACGAGCAGTACTTC. Residues: CAISGSAGRRAYEQYF.

This clone was counted once. The chain combines TRBV29-1 with TRBJ2-6; D gene uncertain. This CDR3 comprises 14 residues. Germline CDR1 reads SQVTM; CDR2 reads ANQGSEA. V gave up 7 bases and J gave up 1 base, with 11 bases separating them. CDR3 protein: CSARPRSGANVLTF. In DNA form, the CDR3 reads TGCAGCGCCCGGCCGCGGTCTGGGGCCAACGTCCTGACTTTC.

V gene TRBV7-2 combines with J gene TRBJ1-6; D may be TRBD1 (6 bases). This CDR3 has 15 residues. Germline loops: CDR1 SGHTA, CDR2 FQGNSA. The germline V and J ends were trimmed by 5 bases and 4 bases, with 12 bases remaining between them. The CDR3 DNA follows: TGTGCCAGCAGCCAACAGGGAGCGTATAATTCACCCCTCCACTTT. As protein: CASSQQGAYNSPLHF.

V and J are TRBV6-4 and TRBJ1-5; D may be TRBD1 (6 bases). This CDR3 is 14 amino acids long. Germline loops: CDR1 MRHNA, CDR2 SNTAGT. Trimming left V 3 bases short and J 6 bases short, with 12 bases between. This CDR3 is CASSETGWTQPQHF. CDR3 bases: TGTGCCAGCAGTGAAACAGGGTGGACTCAGCCCCAGCATTTT.

This clone appeared once. This chain joins TRBV19 and TRBJ2-7; 8 nucleotides match TRBD1. The CDR3 extends over 13 amino acids. CDR1 and CDR2 (germline): LNHDA, SQIVND (reference sequence). J gave up 4 bases and V 4 bases, and 3 bases lay outside the gene matches. As DNA, the CDR3 is TGTGCCAGTAGTAGCGACAGGGGTTACGAGCAGTACTTC. It encodes CASSSDRGYEQYF.